What follows are 6 T cell receptor beta chains derived from one specimen sequenced in a study of regulatory T cells in long-lasting Graves disease. Noted time point: newly diagnosed GD, antithyroid drugs for less than 3 months. RNA from PBMCs was the source of the TCR library. iRepertoire HTBI primers and Arm-PCR of CDR3 regions built TCR beta libraries. In TCRdb, the multiplex PCR reads were re-called with MiXCR into one record per CDR3 protein. The data hold fewer than 500,000 distinct CDR3 sequences, with about 16% observed a single time. These data were also filed under a second study, of T cells in Graves' hyperthyroidism and ophthalmopathy.

This material consisted of peripheral blood mononuclear cells (PBMCs), taken at new diagnosis, from a patient treated with antithyroid drugs. The origin of the receptors is a man in his forties with Graves disease.

This clonotype was found a few times. The rearrangement uses TRBV11-2 and TRBJ1-1; 10 bases are shared with TRBD1. The CDR3 is 15 residues long. Germline CDR1 is SGHAT and CDR2 is FQNNGV. The trim removed 5 bases at V and 7 bases at J, leaving 10 bases unmatched. The CDR3, as DNA: TGTGCCAGCAGCGATTCATGGACAGGGGGTTTTGAAGCTTTCTTT. This sequence encodes CASSDSWTGGFEAFF.

This clonotype has ten or more counts. This chain uses TRBV20-1 with TRBJ2-3; 12 nucleotides align to TRBD2. The CDR3 is made up of 14 amino acids. Trimming removed 5 bases from V and 5 bases from J; junction bases left unmatched: 5. Germline assignment: CDR1 DFQATT and CDR2 SNEGSKA (reference sequence). CDR3 loop: CSARLAGVVDTQYF. As DNA, the CDR3 is TGCAGTGCTCGACTAGCGGGAGTGGTAGATACGCAGTATTTT.

This clonotype has a count of ten or more. This chain joins TRBV7-9 and TRBJ2-1; TRBD1 matches 10 bases. CDR1 SEHNR and CDR2 FQNEAQ come from the germline V gene (reference sequence). Trimming took 5 bases from V and 5 from J; bases not matched to a gene: 9. The CDR3 covers 16 residues. CDR3 DNA sequence: TGTGCCAGCAGCGCCCTGGGACAGGGGAAAAACAATGAGCAGTTCTTC. It encodes CASSALGQGKNNEQFF.

In this sample, this clonotype turned up a few times. The V and J genes are TRBV19 and TRBJ2-1; D ambiguous. Deletions cut 3 bases from V and 0 bases from J, with 9 bases between. CDR3 size: 15 residues. Germline values: CDR1 LNHDA, CDR2 SQIVND (reference sequence). The CDR3: CASSIRRFSYNEQFF. In nucleotides, the CDR3 is TGTGCCAGTAGTATCCGCCGATTCTCCTACAATGAGCAGTTCTTC.

A remark on this clonotype: Given a much more abundant clone one base away, this may be a read error. CDR3 sequence: CASSNAEGGKYNEQYF. CDR3 in DNA: TGTGCCAGCAGTAATGCAGAAGGGGGCAAGTACAATGAGCAGTACTTC. The chain combines TRBV7-9 with TRBJ2-7, with TRBD1 matching over 7 bases. Germline CDR1 SEHNR, CDR2 FQNEAQ (reference sequence). Unmatched junction bases numbered 18, after V lost 6 bases and J lost 7 bases. CDR3 size: 16 residues.

This clonotype was detected many times. This sequence joins TRBV27 and TRBJ2-7; 9 bases agree with TRBD1. Germline trimming cut 5 bases from V and 2 bases from J; bases unmatched to any gene: 4. The germline V gene has CDR1 MNHEY and CDR2 SMNVEV (reference sequence). The CDR3 totals 14 residues. CDR3 protein: CASSPQGAPYEQYF. The CDR3 nucleotides read TGTGCCAGCAGTCCACAGGGGGCCCCCTACGAGCAGTACTTC.